This TCR beta chain emerged from a study of T cell clones after liver transplantation (dated by TCRdb to the late 2010s). In the study overall: Samples were obtained from ITN030ST, a randomized trial in which withdrawal of immunosuppression was attempted within 2 years of liver transplantation. Donor-reactive T cell clones were identified by TCRbeta sequencing following a pre-transplant mixed lymphocyte reaction and were subsequently tracked in post-transplant blood. Third party-reactive TCRbeta sequences from pre-transplant MLRs were also identified as an antigen-independent comparator for donor-reactive sequences. Three of the eight recipients were HCV-positive; the others were transplanted for non-autoimmune, non-viral indications. The subjects received no induction therapy and were kept on standard immunosuppression until randomization at 12-24 months post-transplant. To count as tolerant, a recipient had to stay completely off immunosuppression for at least one year without liver enzymes climbing beyond twice the upper limit of normal. Blood samples were taken pre-transplant, pre-randomization before withdrawal, and post-randomization after full withdrawal or failed withdrawal. Of the 8 liver transplant recipients making up the studied cohort, 3 were classified as tolerant and 5 as non-tolerant.

Using immunoSEQ, frozen genomic DNA was subjected to high-throughput TCRbeta CDR3 sequencing, a process that included PCR amplification, mapping, bias correction and internal controls. Processing in the source paper ran as follows. Productive rearrangements were kept, and unique TCRbeta sequences were defined by CDR3 nucleotide sequence plus V and J gene. For a sequence to be called donor-reactive, it needed a frequency of at least 0.01% and at least 5-fold expansion in CFSE-low cells compared with unstimulated pre-transplant cells. Minimum frequency thresholds were set for each subject on the basis of the unstimulated sample with the lowest template count, so that a detection power of at least 90% was ensured. Jensen-Shannon divergence between the top 1000 TCRbeta sequences post-transplant and pre-transplant was used to measure repertoire turnover. Changes in detection of donor-reactive sequences were assessed with two-sided Fisher's exact tests. This is the immuneACCESS table as TCRdb keeps it, with only in-frame sequences that have V and J called. A part of the clones is gone; compared with another copy, unresolved V genes explain less than half, and the rest is unexplained. The V and J calls and clone size were taken over from that table, and D and trimming were inferred from the DNA. This sample gives roughly 18,000 clones in total; approximately 92% of them show up just once. The ten largest clones take up 10% to 15% of the sample.

The research as a whole found: When repertoire turnover was accounted for, significantly reduced detection of donor-reactive sequences was found in 7 of 8 subjects for CD4 and in 8 of 8 subjects for CD8. Low numbers of available donor cells limited the measurable donor-reactive repertoire in a couple of subjects. The decline in donor-reactive sequences exceeded the decline in third party-reactive sequences, suggesting partial antigen-specific deletion that was unrelated to withdrawal success. Because of small, heterogeneous patient numbers and non-standardized post-transplant time points, the conclusions were only preliminary. Because allograft tissue specimens were not available, migration of donor-reactive T cells into the graft, rather than deletion, may have occurred. In most of the 8 subjects, circulating donor-reactive CD4 TCRbeta sequences decreased significantly after transplant, regardless of tolerance or HCV status.

On this clone itself: Its antigen is still unknown. Base qualities are not recorded, but no much larger clone differs from it by a single base.

Inclusive of the bounding cysteine and phenylalanine, the CDR3 is 16 residues long. Kept here is only the CDR3 DNA, which spans 48 bases and is read in frame from base 1. V is shortened by 1 base, J by 0 bases, and the region joining them spans 10 bases. CDR1 SGHAT and CDR2 FQNNGV are derived from the germline V gene. Unstimulated PBMCs, after thawing, were stained for CD3, CD4 and CD8 and then FACS-sorted into CD3+CD4+ and CD3+CD8+ populations. All 8 studied subjects were randomized to withdrawal of immunosuppression. The Qiagen DNeasy Blood and Tissue Kit was used for genomic DNA isolation. The sequenced sample was CD8+ T cells from blood, obtained approximately 3.5 years after liver transplant. This receptor was taken from a human patient who received a liver transplant. Following a transplant, some T cells may be graft donor cells, not patient cells. Recombination connected TRBV11-2 to TRBJ1-3, with the identity of the D gene unclear. The CDR3 protein sequence reads: CASSLGVSHSGNTIYF. The nucleotide sequence is TGTGCCAGCAGCTTAGGGGTCAGTCACTCTGGAAACACCATATATTTT.